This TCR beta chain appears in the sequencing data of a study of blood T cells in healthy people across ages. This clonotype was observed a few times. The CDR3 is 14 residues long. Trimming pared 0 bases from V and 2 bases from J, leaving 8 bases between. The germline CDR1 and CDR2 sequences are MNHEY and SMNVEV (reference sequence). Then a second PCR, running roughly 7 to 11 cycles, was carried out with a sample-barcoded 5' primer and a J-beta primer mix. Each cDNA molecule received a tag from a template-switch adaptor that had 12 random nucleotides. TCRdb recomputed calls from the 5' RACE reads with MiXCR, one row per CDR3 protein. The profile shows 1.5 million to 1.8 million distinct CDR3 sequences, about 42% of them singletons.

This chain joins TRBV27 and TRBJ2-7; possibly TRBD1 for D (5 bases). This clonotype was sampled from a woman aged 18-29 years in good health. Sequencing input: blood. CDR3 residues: CASSLSTGTYEQYF. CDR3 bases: TGTGCCAGCAGTTTATCAACAGGAACCTACGAGCAGTACTTC.